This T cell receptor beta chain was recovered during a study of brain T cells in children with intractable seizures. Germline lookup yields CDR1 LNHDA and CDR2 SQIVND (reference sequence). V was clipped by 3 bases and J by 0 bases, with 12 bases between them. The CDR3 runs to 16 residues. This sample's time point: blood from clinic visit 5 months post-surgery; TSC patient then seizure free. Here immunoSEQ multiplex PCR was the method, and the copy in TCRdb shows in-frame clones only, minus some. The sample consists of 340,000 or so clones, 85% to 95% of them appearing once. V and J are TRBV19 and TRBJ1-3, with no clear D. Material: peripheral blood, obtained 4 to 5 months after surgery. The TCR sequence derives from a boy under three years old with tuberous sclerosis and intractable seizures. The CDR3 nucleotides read TGTGCCAGTAGTATGGGCAGCTTATACTCTGGAAACACCATATATTTT. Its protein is CASSMGSLYSGNTIYF. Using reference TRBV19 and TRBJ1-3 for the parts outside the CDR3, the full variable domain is DGGITQSPKYLFRKEGQNVTLSCEQNLNHDAMYWYRQDPGQGLRLIYYSQIVNDFQKGDIAEGYSVSREKKESFPLTVTSAQKNPTAFYLCASSMGSLYSGNTIYFGEGSWLTVV.